The rows below give T cell receptor beta chains drawn from one sample of a study of tumor-infiltrating lymphocytes in primary liver carcinoma. TCRdb called the multiplex PCR reads again in MiXCR, with one record for every CDR3 protein. This sample has 100,000 or so distinct CDR3 sequences, with around 73% found just once. The material sequenced was liver tumor tissue from sampling region 2. These receptors all come from a woman in her sixties or seventies with primary liver carcinoma and hepatitis B virus infection. CDR3s include the opening cysteine and the closing phenylalanine or tryptophan. D genes are given only for firm matches. Size tells how often a clone was seen (once, few, many) or the class of an expanded clone, and some rows leave it out.

d_call,clone_size,v_call,j_call,cdr3_nt,cdr3_aa
.,.,TRBV11-2,TRBJ2-7,TGTGCGAGCACGACTCTTGGACGGGAGGCAAGGGGGGAGCAGTACTTC,CASTTLGREARGEQYF
TRBD1,.,TRBV7-8,TRBJ1-2,TGTGCCAGCAGCCGGGACAGTCCAAACTATGACTACACCTTC,CASSRDSPNYDYTF
.,.,TRBV11-1,TRBJ1-1,TGTGCTAGCAGCTTTTTTGGGGCAGTGAACACTGGAGCTTTCTTT,CASSFFGAVNTGAFF
.,.,TRBV11-2,TRBJ2-1,TGTGCCAGCAGTCCGGACTCGGGGTATAGTGAGCACTTCTTC,CASSPDSGYSEHFF
.,medium-sized,TRBV11-2,TRBJ2-3,TGTGCCAGCAGCTGGGGGTCAGATACGCAGTATTTT,CASSWGSDTQYF
.,few,TRBV28,TRBJ2-3,TGTGCCAGCAGTCCACTGGGGGTTAGCACAGATACGCAGTATTTT,CASSPLGVSTDTQYF
.,few,TRBV30,TRBJ1-6,TGTGCCTGGAGTGTACGAGGTGGTAGTTCACCCCTCCACTTT,CAWSVRGGSSPLHF
.,.,TRBV6-5,TRBJ2-2,TGTGCCAGCAGTTACTGGGGGCGCGTCACCGGGGAGCTGTTTTTT,CASSYWGRVTGELFF
.,.,TRBV2,TRBJ2-5,TGTGCCAGCATTGTGGGGTCAGGAGAGACCCAGTACTTC,CASIVGSGETQYF
TRBD2,.,TRBV2,TRBJ2-7,TGTGCCAGCCCTGGGACTAGCGGGAGGGCCTTATCCTACGAGCAGTACTTC,CASPGTSGRALSYEQYF